These 12 T cell receptor beta chains were sequenced from one sample in a study of CD4+ T cells in melanoma. Repertoires were generated with immunoSEQ multiplex PCR, while TCRdb's copy carries only in-frame clones and drops some. The sample has tens of thousands of clones; roughly two thirds are singletons. Source material: tumor tissue. The receptor set was obtained from a human donor with melanoma.

The chain links TRBV7-9 to TRBJ1-3; D uncertain. The V gene lost 5 bases and the J gene lost 0 bases, with 17 bases spanning the gap. This CDR3 is built from 17 residues. Germline V gene data show CDR1 as SEHNR and CDR2 as FQNEAQ (reference sequence). CDR3 amino acids: CASSPFLGSASGNTIYF. The CDR3 bases are TGTGCCAGCAGCCCGTTCCTCGGGTCCGCCTCTGGAAACACCATATATTTT.

The rearrangement links TRBV6-5 to TRBJ1-2; maybe TRBD1 (5 bases). Trimming removed 5 bases at V and 8 bases at J, with 21 bases between. The CDR3 has 15 amino acids. Germline-derived CDR1 and CDR2 are MNHEY and SVGAGI. The CDR3 region has the DNA TGTGCCAGCAGTCTCGCCCTCGGGACTTTTTTCGGCTACACCTTC. Translating it yields CASSLALGTFFGYTF.

The chain carries TRBV7-8 and TRBJ2-7; D is perhaps TRBD2 (5 bases). CDR3 length: 17 residues. Germline lookup yields CDR1 SGHVS and CDR2 FQNEAQ. The V end lost 0 bases, the J end lost 6 bases, and 21 bases lay between the germline ends. The CDR3 protein is CASSLAPSGAVRSEQYF. CDR3 nucleotides: TGTGCCAGCAGCTTAGCGCCGTCTGGAGCGGTTAGAAGCGAGCAGTACTTC.

The CDR3 spells CASSGMMGQTNEKLFF. The CDR3 DNA is TGTGCCAGCAGCGGCATGATGGGTCAAACTAATGAAAAACTGTTTTTT. The chain is built from TRBV7-9 and TRBJ1-4; no clear D gene. The germline V and J ends were trimmed by 5 bases and 1 base, with 14 bases remaining between them. CDR3 length: 16 amino acids. Germline CDR1 and CDR2: SEHNR and FQNEAQ (reference sequence).

This clone was detected once. This chain uses TRBV9 with TRBJ2-5, with 9 bases identical to TRBD1. V lost 3 bases and J lost 3; bases outside the gene matches: 3. CDR1 and CDR2 (germline): SGDLS, YYNGEE. There are 14 residues in the CDR3. CDR3 in DNA: TGTGCCAGCAGCGGCCGGGACAGGGAAGAGACCCAGTACTTC. Protein: CASSGRDREETQYF.

This sequence joins TRBV19 and TRBJ2-3; either TRBD1 or TRBD2 may fit D (5 bases each). V was cut by 3 bases and J by 0 bases, with 10 bases left in between. Germline V gene sequence: CDR1 LNHDA, CDR2 SQIVND (reference sequence). The CDR3 runs to 15 residues. The CDR3 DNA follows: TGTGCCAGTAGTATTGGGGGTTCGAGCACAGATACGCAGTATTTT. It specifies CASSIGGSSTDTQYF.

The chain employs TRBV27 and TRBJ1-2; 8 nucleotides agree with TRBD1. The J segment lost 4 bases and the V segment lost 5 bases, leaving 6 bases of the junction unmatched. The CDR3 is 14 amino acids. The germline CDR1 and CDR2 sequences are MNHEY and SMNVEV (reference sequence). In DNA, the CDR3 is TGTGCCAGCAGTAGACAGGGGCCCCTCTATGGCTACACCTTC. This translates into CASSRQGPLYGYTF.

The chain couples TRBV6-1 to TRBJ1-5; a weak D match, TRBD1 (5 bases). CDR1 is MNHNS and CDR2 is SASEGT in the germline V gene. Trimming took 1 base from V and 0 from J, leaving 16 bases between them. This CDR3 has 18 amino acids. DNA for the CDR3: TGTGCCAGCAGTGAAGGAGCAAATTGGGGGGGTAGCAATCAGCCCCAGCATTTT. Its translation is CASSEGANWGGSNQPQHF.

The chain joins TRBV19 to TRBJ2-7; D is uncertain. Germline V gene data show CDR1 as LNHDA and CDR2 as SQIVND (reference sequence). The CDR3 is 12 residues long. V was trimmed by 5 bases and J by 3 bases, leaving 8 bases between them. The CDR3 DNA reads as TGTGCCAGTAGTGCCAACGGCTACGAGCAGTACTTC. Amino acid sequence: CASSANGYEQYF.

V usage is TRBV11-2 and J usage is TRBJ2-7; no clear D. CDR3 length: 13 amino acids. Germline V lookup: CDR1 SGHAT, CDR2 FQNNGV. Trimming removed 1 base at V and 3 bases at J, with 7 bases between. The CDR3 DNA reads TGTGCCAGCAGCTTAGCGCAGGTCTACGAGCAGTACTTC. Translating it yields CASSLAQVYEQYF.

The V call is TRBV5-3, the J call TRBJ2-7; no clear D gene. TRBV5-3 is assigned to the ORF class and has an uncertain function. This CDR3 has 13 amino acids. V lost 2 bases to trimming and J lost 0 bases, with 6 bases between them. The CDR3: CARSFNASYEQYF. In nucleotides, the CDR3 is TGTGCCAGAAGCTTTAACGCCTCCTACGAGCAGTACTTC.

The count of this clone is one. The chain joins TRBV27 to TRBJ1-1; 7 bases align to TRBD1. Germline V gives CDR1 MNHEY, CDR2 SMNVEV (reference sequence). The CDR3 is 17 residues long. V shed 5 bases and J 1 base; nucleotides not matched to a gene: 13. Here the CDR3 DNA reads TGTGCCAGCAGTCGATTACCTTACAGGGGAACGAACACTGAAGCTTTCTTT. Its translation: CASSRLPYRGTNTEAFF.